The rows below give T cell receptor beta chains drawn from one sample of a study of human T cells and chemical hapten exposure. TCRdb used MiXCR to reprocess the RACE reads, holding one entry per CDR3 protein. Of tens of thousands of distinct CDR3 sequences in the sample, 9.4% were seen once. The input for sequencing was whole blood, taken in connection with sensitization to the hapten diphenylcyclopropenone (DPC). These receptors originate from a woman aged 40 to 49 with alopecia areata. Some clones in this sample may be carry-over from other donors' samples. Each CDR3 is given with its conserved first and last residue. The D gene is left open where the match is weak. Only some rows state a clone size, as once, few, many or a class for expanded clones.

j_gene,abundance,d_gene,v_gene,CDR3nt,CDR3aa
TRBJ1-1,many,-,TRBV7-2,TGTGCCAGCAGCCTCTCAGGCGGGACGAAATATGAAGCTTTCTTT,CASSLSGGTKYEAFF
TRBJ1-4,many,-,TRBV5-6,TGTGCCAGCAGCGTCACTTCTAGCGGCCTAGAAAAACTGTTTTTT,CASSVTSSGLEKLFF
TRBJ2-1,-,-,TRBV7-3,TGTGCCAGCAGCCTAACCGGGACGTCAGTCTACAATGAGCAGTTCTTC,CASSLTGTSVYNEQFF
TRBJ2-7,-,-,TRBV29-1,TGCAGCGTTCGGGACGGAACCTACGAGCAGTACTTC,CSVRDGTYEQYF
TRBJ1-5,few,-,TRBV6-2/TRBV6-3,TGTGCCAGCAGCTCACCTGGTTCAAATCAGCCCCAGCATTTT,CASSSPGSNQPQHF
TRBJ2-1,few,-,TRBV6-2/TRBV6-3,TGTGCCAGCAGACCCGACACTTCGCGCTCCTACAATGAGCAGTTCTTC,CASRPDTSRSYNEQFF
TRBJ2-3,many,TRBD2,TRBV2,TGTGCCAGCCTCTACCTTCCCGGGACTAGCGGAACAGATACGCAGTATTTT,CASLYLPGTSGTDTQYF
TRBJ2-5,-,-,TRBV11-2,TGTGCCAGCAGCTTAGATTACGGGCGGGAGACCCAGTACTTC,CASSLDYGRETQYF
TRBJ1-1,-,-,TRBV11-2,TGTGCCAGCAGCTTAGTGGTTTTCCCGGCGATGAACACTGAAGCTTTCTTT,CASSLVVFPAMNTEAFF
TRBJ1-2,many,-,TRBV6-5,TGTGCCAGCAGTTACTCCCGGGCCCAGGCCGGGCGTGGCTACACCTTC,CASSYSRAQAGRGYTF
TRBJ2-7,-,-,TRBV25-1,TGTGCCAGCAGTGAAGACTCCTTCCTCAACGAGCAGTACTTC,CASSEDSFLNEQYF
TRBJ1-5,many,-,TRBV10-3,TGTGCCATCAACGGCTCACTATCCCGTGGGGGCAATCAGCCCCAGCATTTT,CAINGSLSRGGNQPQHF
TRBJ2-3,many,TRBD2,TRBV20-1,TGCAGTGCCCGGACTGGAGCGGGGGACACAGATACGCAGTATTTT,CSARTGAGDTDTQYF
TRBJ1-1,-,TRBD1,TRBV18,TGTGCCAGCTCGCAGAACAGGGGCGACACTGAAGCTTTCTTT,CASSQNRGDTEAFF
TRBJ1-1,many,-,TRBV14,TGTGCCAGCAGCCAAGAGATGGACACTGAAGCTTTCTTT,CASSQEMDTEAFF
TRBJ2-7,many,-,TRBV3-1,TGTGCCAGCAGCCACGTATCGGGCGAGCAGTACTTC,CASSHVSGEQYF
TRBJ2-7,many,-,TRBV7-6,TGTGCCAGCAGCCCCTCGGACGGGCTATTCGAGCAGTACTTC,CASSPSDGLFEQYF
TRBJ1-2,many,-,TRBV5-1,TGCGCCAGCAGCCCCTCGAGGCTCCCGGCGTCTAACTATGGCTACACCTTC,CASSPSRLPASNYGYTF
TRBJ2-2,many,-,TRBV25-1,TGTGCCAGCACCCGATCCGGGACTAACACCGGGGAGCTGTTTTTT,CASTRSGTNTGELFF
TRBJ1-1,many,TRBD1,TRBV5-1,TGCGCCAGCAGCTTGGGACAGGGGAAGACTGAAGCTTTCTTT,CASSLGQGKTEAFF
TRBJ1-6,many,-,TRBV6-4,TGTGCCAGCAGTGACCGGGCAGGTGCTGGTTCACCCCTCCACTTT,CASSDRAGAGSPLHF
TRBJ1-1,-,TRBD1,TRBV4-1,TGCGCCAGCAGCCAGAGGGTACAGGGGGTGAACACTGAAGCTTTCTTT,CASSQRVQGVNTEAFF
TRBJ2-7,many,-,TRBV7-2,TGTGCCAGCAGCGTAGGGCGGGAGCAGTACTTC,CASSVGREQYF
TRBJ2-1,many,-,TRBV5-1,TGCGCCAGCAGCTTAGTGGGACTTCGCTCTTATGAGCAGTTCTTC,CASSLVGLRSYEQFF
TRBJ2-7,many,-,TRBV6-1,TGTGCCAGCAGTGCGACAGACTACTACGAGCAGTACTTC,CASSATDYYEQYF
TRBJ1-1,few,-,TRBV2,TGTGCCAGCGGCCCCAGGGTCCCTGAAGCTTTCTTT,CASGPRVPEAFF
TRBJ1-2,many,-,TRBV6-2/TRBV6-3,TGTGCCAGCAGTTACGACAGTACTAACTATGGCTACACCTTC,CASSYDSTNYGYTF
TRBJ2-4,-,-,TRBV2,TGTGCCAGCAGTAAAGGCCAAGAAAACATTCAGTACTTC,CASSKGQENIQYF
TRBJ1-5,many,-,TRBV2,TGTGCCAGCAGATCCACCGGGATTTTTGTGGATCAGCCCCAGCATTTT,CASRSTGIFVDQPQHF
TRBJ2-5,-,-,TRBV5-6,TGTGCCAGCAGCGGGGGCAGGGAGAAAGAGACCCAGTACTTC,CASSGGREKETQYF
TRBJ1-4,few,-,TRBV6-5,TGTGCCAGCAGTTTCACAGTTAATGAAAAACTGTTTTTT,CASSFTVNEKLFF
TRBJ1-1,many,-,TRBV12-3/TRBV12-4,TGTGCCAGCAGTTTTGGTAGAGGTGAAGCTTTCTTT,CASSFGRGEAFF
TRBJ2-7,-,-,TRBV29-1,TGCAGCGTTGAAAACGGGGAACTTGAAGAGGGCGGGCAGTACTTC,CSVENGELEEGGQYF
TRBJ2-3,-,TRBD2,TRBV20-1,TGCAGTGCTTCCGGGGCTAGCGGGGGGAGGTCAGATACGCAGTATTTT,CSASGASGGRSDTQYF
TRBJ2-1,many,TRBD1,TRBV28,TGTGCCAGCAGTGAGGGGGACAGCTACAATGAGCAGTTCTTC,CASSEGDSYNEQFF
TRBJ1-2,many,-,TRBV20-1,TGCAGTGCTAGAGGGGTTAGTGGCTACACCTTC,CSARGVSGYTF
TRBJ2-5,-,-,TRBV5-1,TGCGCCAGCAGCTTGGTTCTAGTGGGGGGCCAAGAGACCCAGTACTTC,CASSLVLVGGQETQYF
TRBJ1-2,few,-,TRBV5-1,TGCGCCAGCAGCGCTTCACAGGGAGCCTATGGCTACACCTTC,CASSASQGAYGYTF
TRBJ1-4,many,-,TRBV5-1,TGCGCCAGCAGCATCGGCGTATCGAGTGAAAAACTGTTTTTT,CASSIGVSSEKLFF
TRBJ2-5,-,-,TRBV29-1,TGCAGCGGGACAAACCAAGAGACCCAGTACTTC,CSGTNQETQYF
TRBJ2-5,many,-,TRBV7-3,TGTGCCAGCAGCTTAACTTCGGCCCAAGAGACCCAGTACTTC,CASSLTSAQETQYF
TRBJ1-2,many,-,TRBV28,TGTGCCAGCAGTTCAACGTCTTGGGTCTACACCTTC,CASSSTSWVYTF
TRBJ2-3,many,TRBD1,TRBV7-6,TGTGCCAGCAGCCCGTGGACAGGGAGCACAGATACGCAGTATTTT,CASSPWTGSTDTQYF
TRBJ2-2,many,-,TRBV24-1,TGTGCCACCAGTGAGACAGCCGACACCGGGGAGCTGTTTTTT,CATSETADTGELFF
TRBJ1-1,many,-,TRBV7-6,TGTGCCAGCACCTTAAGCAGGAACACTGAAGCTTTCTTT,CASTLSRNTEAFF
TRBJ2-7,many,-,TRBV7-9,TGTGCCAGCAGCTTTGCGGGGGCGGCGGCCGACGGGACGTACTTC,CASSFAGAAADGTYF
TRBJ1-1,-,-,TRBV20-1,TGCAGTGCTCAACCGGGACACCTCGAAGCTTTCTTT,CSAQPGHLEAFF
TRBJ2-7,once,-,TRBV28,TGTGCCACCGAATACGTCGGGTTGGCCAGCGAGCAGTACTTC,CATEYVGLASEQYF
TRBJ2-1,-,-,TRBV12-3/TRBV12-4,TGTGCCAGCAGGTGGGACTCCACCTCCTACAATGAGCAGTTCTTC,CASRWDSTSYNEQFF
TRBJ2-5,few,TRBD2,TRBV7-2,TGTGCCAGCAGCTTAGGGAATTTGGCGGGGGGGCCAGAGACCCAGTACTTC,CASSLGNLAGGPETQYF
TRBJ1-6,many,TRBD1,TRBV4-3,TGCGCCAGCAGCCTGGGGACAGTCGGGGACGGACCCCTCCACTTT,CASSLGTVGDGPLHF
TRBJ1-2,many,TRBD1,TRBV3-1,TGTGCCAGCAGCCAAGCCCAGGGGGCTCATGGCTACACCTTC,CASSQAQGAHGYTF
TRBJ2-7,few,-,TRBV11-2,TGTGCCAGCAGGACGACCCGGGGACGGACGAGCTCCTACGAGCAGTACTTC,CASRTTRGRTSSYEQYF
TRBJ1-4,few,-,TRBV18,TGTGCCAGCTCACCTACAGGGCCTAATGAAAAACTGTTTTTT,CASSPTGPNEKLFF
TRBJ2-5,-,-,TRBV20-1,TGCAGTGCGATCGAAGAGACCCAGTACTTC,CSAIEETQYF
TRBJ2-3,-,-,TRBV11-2,TGTGCCAGCAGCCCCGATGGCCTCCGGGGGTTAAGCACAGATACGCAGTATTTT,CASSPDGLRGLSTDTQYF
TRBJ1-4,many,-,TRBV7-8,TGTGCCAGCAGCGCCCGAAGGGAGGCAACTAATGAAAAACTGTTTTTT,CASSARREATNEKLFF
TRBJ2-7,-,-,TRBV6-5,TGTGCCAGCAAGGGGGAAACCTACGAGCAGTACTTC,CASKGETYEQYF